The present entry profiles one TCR beta chain with its context. Clones were sequenced by immunoSEQ multiplex PCR, and TCRdb holds only the in-frame ones, with some missing. The top ten hold 36% of the sample, which has about 74,000 clones, approximately 84% seen once. The sample is drawn from a study of blood T cell repertoires in COVID-19. With 0 bases removed from V and 8 bases from J, the gap between germline ends came to 16 bases. Looked up from germline, CDR1 is SGHDN and CDR2 is FVKESK. This CDR3 comprises 15 residues. This TCR came from a man aged 70 or older with acute or convalescent COVID-19. The sample taken for sequencing was peripheral blood. This chain joins TRBV14 and TRBJ1-2, with D possibly TRBD1 on 5 matching bases. The CDR3 sequence is CASSQEVGQGKGYTF. DNA for the CDR3: TGTGCCAGCAGCCAAGAGGTCGGCCAGGGTAAAGGCTACACCTTC.